This is a list of T cell receptor beta chains from one sample in a study of CD8+CD57+ T cells in acquired aplastic anemia. TCRdb redid the calling of the reads with MiXCR, one entry per CDR3 protein. Among about 270,000 distinct CDR3 sequences, approximately 80% were seen once, and the ten largest hold around 40%. The sequencing input was sorted CD4+, CD8+, or CD8+CD57+ T cells (not recorded which) from PBMCs. These receptors originate from a human donor with aplastic anemia. Both conserved end residues are part of each CDR3. A D gene is named only where the DNA matches it firmly. Rows may omit the clone size; those that give it use once, few, many or a size class.

abundance: NA
v_gene: TRBV25-1
j_gene: TRBJ2-7
d_gene: NA
CDR3nt: TGCGCCAGAAGTGGGGCCCTGCTACCCTACGAGCAGTACTTC
CDR3aa: CARSGALLPYEQYF

abundance: NA
v_gene: TRBV9
j_gene: TRBJ2-7
d_gene: NA
CDR3nt: TGTGCCAGCAGCGCCGGGGCTCGCGGAATAGAGACGCACTTC
CDR3aa: CASSAGARGIETHF

abundance: NA
v_gene: TRBV11-2
j_gene: TRBJ1-2
d_gene: NA
CDR3nt: TGTGCCAGCAGCCCAGACGTGGGTGGCTATGGCTACACCTTC
CDR3aa: CASSPDVGGYGYTF

abundance: NA
v_gene: TRBV20-1
j_gene: TRBJ2-5
d_gene: NA
CDR3nt: TGCAGCGGACGAATGGGAGAGACCCAGTACTTC
CDR3aa: CSGRMGETQYF

abundance: NA
v_gene: TRBV19
j_gene: TRBJ1-6
d_gene: TRBD1
CDR3nt: TGTGCCAGTATGGGACAGTATAATTCACCCCTCCACTTT
CDR3aa: CASMGQYNSPLHF

abundance: NA
v_gene: TRBV25-1
j_gene: TRBJ2-7
d_gene: TRBD1
CDR3nt: TGTGCCAGCGGTCCCCTCGGGGACAGGGATACCTACGAGCAGTACTTC
CDR3aa: CASGPLGDRDTYEQYF

abundance: once
v_gene: TRBV7-3
j_gene: TRBJ2-3
d_gene: NA
CDR3nt: TGTGCCAGCAGCTTAGCGAGCACAGCTAAGCAGCAGTATTTT
CDR3aa: CASSLASTAKQQYF

abundance: NA
v_gene: TRBV25-1
j_gene: TRBJ2-1
d_gene: TRBD1
CDR3nt: TGTGCCAGCACCAAGAGTCAGGGGGACAGCTCCTACAATGAGCAGTCCTTC
CDR3aa: CASTKSQGDSSYNEQSF

abundance: NA
v_gene: TRBV5-5
j_gene: TRBJ2-1
d_gene: NA
CDR3nt: TGTGCCAGCAGCTTGTCGGCTAGAAACGGTCAGGATGAGCAGTTCTTC
CDR3aa: CASSLSARNGQDEQFF

abundance: once
v_gene: TRBV15
j_gene: TRBJ2-7
d_gene: NA
CDR3nt: TGTGCCACCAGCAGAGGCAGCGTAGAAGACGCCCAGTACTTC
CDR3aa: CATSRGSVEDAQYF

abundance: NA
v_gene: TRBV7-8
j_gene: TRBJ1-6
d_gene: NA
CDR3nt: TGTGCCAGCAGCTTAGCGGGAGGCGCCTATACTTCACCCCTCCACTTT
CDR3aa: CASSLAGGAYTSPLHF

abundance: NA
v_gene: TRBV9
j_gene: TRBJ1-2
d_gene: NA
CDR3nt: TGTGCCAGCAGTGAAGGCCTGGGAGGTGGCTACACCTTC
CDR3aa: CASSEGLGGGYTF

abundance: NA
v_gene: TRBV7-2
j_gene: TRBJ1-5
d_gene: NA
CDR3nt: TGTGCCAGCAGCTTATTCGGGGGGGCGGGCGAGCAGTACTTT
CDR3aa: CASSLFGGAGEQYF

abundance: NA
v_gene: TRBV7-8
j_gene: TRBJ2-1
d_gene: TRBD2
CDR3nt: TGTGCCGGCAGCTTAGCGGGCGGTCCCTACACGCAGCAGTTCTTC
CDR3aa: CAGSLAGGPYTQQFF

abundance: NA
v_gene: TRBV9
j_gene: TRBJ2-4
d_gene: NA
CDR3nt: TGTGCCAGCAGAGGCGCTAACACCAATCAGTACTTC
CDR3aa: CASRGANTNQYF

abundance: many
v_gene: TRBV19
j_gene: TRBJ2-5
d_gene: TRBD2
CDR3nt: TGTGCCAGTAGGAGCCTGGACGGTAGCGGGGACCAAGAGACCCAGTACTTC
CDR3aa: CASRSLDGSGDQETQYF

abundance: few
v_gene: TRBV24-1
j_gene: TRBJ2-3
d_gene: NA
CDR3nt: TGTGCCACCAGCCAGGGAACTAGCACAGATACGCAGTATTTT
CDR3aa: CATSQGTSTDTQYF

abundance: NA
v_gene: TRBV11-3
j_gene: TRBJ1-1
d_gene: NA
CDR3nt: TGTGCCAGCAGCTTAGCTGGGAACGGGAACACTGAAGCTTTCTTT
CDR3aa: CASSLAGNGNTEAFF

abundance: NA
v_gene: TRBV7-8
j_gene: TRBJ2-1
d_gene: NA
CDR3nt: TGTGCCAGCAGCTTAGCGGGCGGAAACGGTACGCATGAGCAGTTCTTC
CDR3aa: CASSLAGGNGTHEQFF

abundance: NA
v_gene: TRBV7-9
j_gene: TRBJ1-6
d_gene: TRBD1
CDR3nt: TGTGCCAGCAGCTTTCGAGGGGGCGGCGGGAATGATCAGCTCCACTTT
CDR3aa: CASSFRGGGGNDQLHF

abundance: NA
v_gene: TRBV19
j_gene: TRBJ2-1
d_gene: TRBD2
CDR3nt: TGTGCCAGTAGCTTACATAGAAGCGGGGAGAATGAGGAGTACTTCTTC
CDR3aa: CASSLHRSGENEEYFF

abundance: NA
v_gene: TRBV19
j_gene: TRBJ2-1
d_gene: NA
CDR3nt: TGTGCCAGCAGTAAGGGGGGCGGAAACGGTCAGGATCAGCAGTTCTTC
CDR3aa: CASSKGGGNGQDQQFF

abundance: NA
v_gene: TRBV19
j_gene: TRBJ1-6
d_gene: NA
CDR3nt: TGTGCCAGCAGTTTGGGGGAGGGCGGCTATAATTCACCGTTCTTCTTT
CDR3aa: CASSLGEGGYNSPFFF

abundance: NA
v_gene: TRBV5-8
j_gene: TRBJ2-3
d_gene: NA
CDR3nt: TGTGCCAGCAGCTTAAACAGGGTTCCCGATACGCAGTATTTT
CDR3aa: CASSLNRVPDTQYF

abundance: NA
v_gene: TRBV5-6
j_gene: TRBJ2-1
d_gene: NA
CDR3nt: TGTGCCAGCAGACTAATGCTCTACAATGAGCAGTTCTTC
CDR3aa: CASRLMLYNEQFF

abundance: NA
v_gene: TRBV2
j_gene: TRBJ1-5
d_gene: NA
CDR3nt: TGTGCCAGCAGTTACGACAGTTATAGCAATCAGCCCCAGCATTTT
CDR3aa: CASSYDSYSNQPQHF

abundance: NA
v_gene: TRBV9
j_gene: TRBJ2-4
d_gene: NA
CDR3nt: TGTGCCAGCAGCGGCACCCAGCGAGATGAGCAGTTC
CDR3aa: CASSGTQRDEQF

abundance: NA
v_gene: TRBV12-5
j_gene: TRBJ1-2
d_gene: NA
CDR3nt: TGTGCCAGCAGGTCCGGGGATGGCTACACCTTC
CDR3aa: CASRSGDGYTF

abundance: many
v_gene: TRBV5-5
j_gene: TRBJ1-1
d_gene: NA
CDR3nt: TGTGCCAGCAGCTTCCCAGACGCCGGGAGATTGACTGAAGCTTTCTTT
CDR3aa: CASSFPDAGRLTEAFF

abundance: NA
v_gene: TRBV2
j_gene: TRBJ2-5
d_gene: NA
CDR3nt: TGTGCCAGCAGGGTCCGAGGCAAAGATACGCAGTACTTC
CDR3aa: CASRVRGKDTQYF

abundance: NA
v_gene: TRBV5-6
j_gene: TRBJ1-4
d_gene: NA
CDR3nt: TGTGCCAGCAGCTTATGGCAGGGTATCGGAAAACTGTTTTTT
CDR3aa: CASSLWQGIGKLFF

abundance: NA
v_gene: TRBV11-3
j_gene: TRBJ2-1
d_gene: NA
CDR3nt: TGTGCCAGCAGCTTAGACGACCCAGGGGACTCCCGCTACAATGAGCAGTTCTTC
CDR3aa: CASSLDDPGDSRYNEQFF

abundance: NA
v_gene: TRBV7-2
j_gene: TRBJ2-3
d_gene: NA
CDR3nt: TGTGCCAGCAGCTTAATTTGGGATACGCAGTATTTT
CDR3aa: CASSLIWDTQYF

abundance: NA
v_gene: TRBV20-1
j_gene: TRBJ2-3
d_gene: TRBD2
CDR3nt: TGCAGTGTTTTAGCGGGGGACACAGATACGCAGTATTTT
CDR3aa: CSVLAGDTDTQYF

abundance: NA
v_gene: TRBV7-2
j_gene: TRBJ2-3
d_gene: TRBD2
CDR3nt: TGTGCCAGCAGCCCCGGGGGGAGCACAGATACGCAGTATTTT
CDR3aa: CASSPGGSTDTQYF

abundance: NA
v_gene: TRBV15
j_gene: TRBJ2-3
d_gene: TRBD2
CDR3nt: TGTGCCGCCAGCGGGGGCGGGGGCACAGATACGCAGTACTTT
CDR3aa: CAASGGGGTDTQYF

abundance: NA
v_gene: TRBV19
j_gene: TRBJ1-6
d_gene: TRBD1
CDR3nt: TGTGCCAGTAGTATACGACAGGGAACGGGGAATTCACCCCTCCACTTT
CDR3aa: CASSIRQGTGNSPLHF

abundance: NA
v_gene: TRBV5-6
j_gene: TRBJ1-2
d_gene: NA
CDR3nt: TGTGCCAGCGGCTTAGGGGAGGGGGGCTATAATTATGGCCACACCTTC
CDR3aa: CASGLGEGGYNYGHTF

abundance: NA
v_gene: TRBV9
j_gene: TRBJ1-6
d_gene: NA
CDR3nt: TGTGCCAGCAGCGCGGATGGGGGCGGTGGCTACACCTCCCTCCACTTT
CDR3aa: CASSADGGGGYTSLHF

abundance: NA
v_gene: TRBV7-6
j_gene: TRBJ2-1
d_gene: NA
CDR3nt: TGTGCCAGCAGCTTAAATGTGGGCGGCGTCGGAGATACGTTCTTC
CDR3aa: CASSLNVGGVGDTFF

abundance: NA
v_gene: TRBV9
j_gene: TRBJ2-5
d_gene: NA
CDR3nt: TGTGCCAGCAGCAGAGGACGCGCGGACACAAATACGCACTTC
CDR3aa: CASSRGRADTNTHF

abundance: NA
v_gene: TRBV9
j_gene: TRBJ1-6
d_gene: TRBD1
CDR3nt: TGTGCCAGCAGCCCCGGGACAGTAAATAATTCACCCCTCCACTTT
CDR3aa: CASSPGTVNNSPLHF

abundance: NA
v_gene: TRBV7-9
j_gene: TRBJ1-1
d_gene: NA
CDR3nt: TGTGCCAGCAGCTTAGTACCCGGAGGGAACATTGTAGCTTTCTTT
CDR3aa: CASSLVPGGNIVAFF

abundance: NA
v_gene: TRBV7-2
j_gene: TRBJ2-6
d_gene: TRBD1
CDR3nt: TGTGCCAGCAGCACCTCAGGGGGCGTCTCCTACGAGCAGCTGACTTTC
CDR3aa: CASSTSGGVSYEQLTF

abundance: NA
v_gene: TRBV7-6
j_gene: TRBJ2-3
d_gene: TRBD2
CDR3nt: TGTGCCAGCACCTTAGCGGGAGGTCCGAATACCAGGTATTTT
CDR3aa: CASTLAGGPNTRYF

abundance: NA
v_gene: TRBV7-8
j_gene: TRBJ2-3
d_gene: NA
CDR3nt: TGTGCCAGCAGCGTAGCGGGACAGAGCAAAGATAAGCAGTATTTT
CDR3aa: CASSVAGQSKDKQYF